Listed here are 9 T cell receptor beta chains from one sample, sequenced in a study of blood T cell repertoires in COVID-19. Clones were read by immunoSEQ multiplex PCR, and TCRdb kept only the in-frame ones, dropping some. The sample carries about 51,000 clones, around 86% recorded once. The sequenced material came from peripheral blood. The receptors shown here come from a man aged 50-60 years with active COVID-19.

The count of this clone is one. The chain recombines TRBV5-1 with TRBJ2-2; 7 bases are a match to TRBD2. The CDR3 is 16 amino acids. Germline CDR1 is SGHRS and CDR2 is YFSETQ. Trimming at V came to 7 bases and at J to 0 bases, leaving 9 bases not matched to a gene. DNA for the CDR3: TGCGCCAGCCGTACCCCCGGGAGGACGAACACCGGGGAGCTGTTTTTT. The encoded protein is CASRTPGRTNTGELFF.

The chain uses TRBV27 and TRBJ1-5; D might be TRBD1 (5 bases). V shed 3 bases and J shed 0 bases, with 12 bases lying between them. CDR3 length: 16 amino acids. Germline assignment: CDR1 MNHEY and CDR2 SMNVEV (reference sequence). The CDR3 DNA reads as TGTGCCAGCAGTTTTACAGGTCATGGTAGCAATCAGCCCCAGCATTTT. This codes for CASSFTGHGSNQPQHF.

In DNA form, the CDR3 reads TGTGCCAGCAGTGGCGAAGAGGCGGGGGTGCCTAACTACAATGAGCAGTTCTTC. Translation: CASSGEEAGVPNYNEQFF. J is TRBJ2-1 and V is TRBV25-1; TRBD2 matches 7 bases. This CDR3 has 18 residues. The ends lost 4 bases at V and 3 bases at J; junction bases unmatched: 15. Germline V gene lookup returns CDR1 MGHDK and CDR2 SYGVNS.

The rearrangement joins TRBV5-8 to TRBJ2-3; 7 bases line up with TRBD1. From germline, CDR1 is SGHTS and CDR2 YDEGEE. This CDR3 contains 16 residues. The junction had 8 bases not matched to a gene; V was cut back by 3 bases and J by 1 base. The CDR3 loop is CASSSRQGWGTDTQYF. The CDR3 DNA follows: TGTGCCAGCAGCTCGCGACAGGGATGGGGCACAGATACGCAGTATTTT.

The V call is TRBV5-1, the J call TRBJ2-2; the D gene is possibly TRBD1 (6 bases). The length of the CDR3 is 15 residues. Trimming pared 2 bases from V and 3 bases from J, leaving 11 bases between. Germline CDR1 SGHRS, CDR2 YFSETQ. The CDR3 here is CASSFLGAHTGELFF. The CDR3 region has the DNA TGCGCCAGCAGCTTTTTGGGGGCGCACACCGGGGAGCTGTTTTTT. Variable domain in full (rest from reference TRBV5-1 and TRBJ2-2): KAGVTQTPRYLIKTRGQQVTLSCSPISGHRSVSWYQQTPGQGLQFLFEYFSETQRNKGNFPGRFSGRQFSNSRSEMNVSTLELGDSALYLCASSFLGAHTGELFFGEGSRLTVL.

The chain recombines TRBV9 with TRBJ2-2; no definite D call. Germline CDR1 and CDR2: SGDLS and YYNGEE. The CDR3 sequence is 13 residues long. V was clipped by 4 bases and J by 2 bases, with 6 bases between them. This chain's CDR3 is CASSPGNTGELFF. CDR3 DNA: TGTGCCAGCAGCCCGGGTAACACCGGGGAGCTGTTTTTT.

This clone was counted a single time. The V call is TRBV5-1, the J call TRBJ2-7; 9 bases line up with TRBD2. With 2 bases clipped from V and 3 bases from J, the junction kept 9 bases outside the gene matches. Germline assignment: CDR1 SGHRS and CDR2 YFSETQ. This CDR3 is 16 amino acids long. The CDR3 reads CASSFYGTSIGYEQYF. In nucleotides, the CDR3 is TGCGCCAGCAGCTTTTATGGGACTAGCATAGGCTACGAGCAGTACTTC. Looking up the rest from reference TRBV5-1 and TRBJ2-7 gives the full variable domain: KAGVTQTPRYLIKTRGQQVTLSCSPISGHRSVSWYQQTPGQGLQFLFEYFSETQRNKGNFPGRFSGRQFSNSRSEMNVSTLELGDSALYLCASSFYGTSIGYEQYFGPGTRLTVT.

The J gene is TRBJ2-2, the V gene TRBV10-3; D might be TRBD1 (5 bases). Trimming removed 6 bases at V and 7 bases at J, with 18 bases between. Germline values: CDR1 ENHRY, CDR2 SYGVKD. This CDR3 has 15 amino acids. In nucleotides, the CDR3 is TGTGCCATCAGGACCACGGACACGCCAGGCGGGGAGCTGTTTTTT. This encodes CAIRTTDTPGGELFF.

This clone was recorded once. The V gene is TRBV6-6, the J gene TRBJ2-7, with 9 bases aligning to TRBD1. V trimming: 5 bases; J trimming: 5 bases; junction bases outside the gene matches: 7. Germline V gene sequence: CDR1 MNHNY, CDR2 SVGAGI (reference sequence). This CDR3 spans 14 amino acids. The CDR3, as DNA: TGTGCCAGCAGTACCGGGACAGGGTCTAACGAGCAGTACTTC. Translating gives CASSTGTGSNEQYF.